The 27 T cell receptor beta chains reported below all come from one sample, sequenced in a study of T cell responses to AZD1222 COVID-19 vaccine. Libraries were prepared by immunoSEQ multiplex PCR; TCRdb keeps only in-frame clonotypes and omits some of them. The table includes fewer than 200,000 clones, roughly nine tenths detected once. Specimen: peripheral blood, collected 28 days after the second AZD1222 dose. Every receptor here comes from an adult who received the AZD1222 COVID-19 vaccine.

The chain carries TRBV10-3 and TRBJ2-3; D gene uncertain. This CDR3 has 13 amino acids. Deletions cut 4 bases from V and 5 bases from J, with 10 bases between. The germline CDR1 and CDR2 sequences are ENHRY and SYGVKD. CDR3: CAISVFLGDTQYF. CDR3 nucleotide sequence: TGTGCCATCAGTGTGTTCCTTGGAGATACGCAGTATTTT.

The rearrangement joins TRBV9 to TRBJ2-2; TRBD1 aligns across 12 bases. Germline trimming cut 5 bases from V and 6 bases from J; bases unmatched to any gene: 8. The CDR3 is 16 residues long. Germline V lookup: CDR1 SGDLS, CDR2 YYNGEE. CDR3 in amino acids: CASSLPGQGASGELFF. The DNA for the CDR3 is TGTGCCAGCAGTTTGCCGGGACAGGGGGCCTCCGGGGAGCTGTTTTTT. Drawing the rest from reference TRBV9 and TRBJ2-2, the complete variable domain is DSGVTQTPKHLITATGQRVTLRCSPRSGDLSVYWYQQSLDQGLQFLIQYYNGEERAKGNILERFSAQQFPDLHSELNLSSLELGDSALYFCASSLPGQGASGELFFGEGSRLTVL.

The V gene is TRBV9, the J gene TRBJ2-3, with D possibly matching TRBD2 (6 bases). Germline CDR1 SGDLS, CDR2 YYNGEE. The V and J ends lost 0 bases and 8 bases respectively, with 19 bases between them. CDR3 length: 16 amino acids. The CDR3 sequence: CASSVASAGTQGTQYF. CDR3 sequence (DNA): TGTGCCAGCAGCGTAGCTAGTGCGGGGACTCAGGGTACGCAGTATTTT.

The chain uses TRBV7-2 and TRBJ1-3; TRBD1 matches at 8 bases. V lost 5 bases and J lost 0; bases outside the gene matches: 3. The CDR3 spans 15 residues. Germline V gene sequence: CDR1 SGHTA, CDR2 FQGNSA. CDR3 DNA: TGTGCCAGCAGCATACAGGGGGGCTCTGGAAACACCATATATTTT. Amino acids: CASSIQGGSGNTIYF. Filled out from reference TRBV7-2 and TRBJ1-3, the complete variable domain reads GAGVSQSPSNKVTEKGKDVELRCDPISGHTALYWYRQSLGQGLEFLIYFQGNSAPDKSGLPSDRFSAERTGGSVSTLTIQRTQQEDSAVYLCASSIQGGSGNTIYFGEGSWLTVV.

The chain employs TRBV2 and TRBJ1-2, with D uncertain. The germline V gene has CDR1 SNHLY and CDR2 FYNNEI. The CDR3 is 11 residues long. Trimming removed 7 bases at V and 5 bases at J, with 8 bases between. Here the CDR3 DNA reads TGTGCCAGCAACCGGGGTTATGGCTACACCTTC. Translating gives CASNRGYGYTF. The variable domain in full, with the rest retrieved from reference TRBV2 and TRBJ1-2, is EPEVTQTPSHQVTQMGQEVILRCVPISNHLYFYWYRQILGQKVEFLVSFYNNEISEKSEIFDDQFSVERPDGSNFTLKIRSTKLEDSAMYFCASNRGYGYTFGSGTRLTVV.

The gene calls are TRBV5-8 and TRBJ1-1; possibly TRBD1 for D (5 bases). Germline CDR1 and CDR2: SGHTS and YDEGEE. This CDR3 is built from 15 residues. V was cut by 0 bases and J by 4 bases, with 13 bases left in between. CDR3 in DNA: TGTGCCAGCAGCTTGGAGGGGAGGTGGAGCACTGAAGCTTTCTTT. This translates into CASSLEGRWSTEAFF. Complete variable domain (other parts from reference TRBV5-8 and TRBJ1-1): EAGVTQSPTHLIKTRGQQATLRCSPISGHTSVYWYQQALGLGLQFLLWYDEGEERNRGNFPPRFSGRQFPNYSSELNVNALELEDSALYLCASSLEGRWSTEAFFGQGTRLTVV.

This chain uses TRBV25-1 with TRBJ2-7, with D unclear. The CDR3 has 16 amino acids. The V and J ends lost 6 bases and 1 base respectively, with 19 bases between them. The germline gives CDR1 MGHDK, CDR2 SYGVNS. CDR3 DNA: TGTGCCAGCAGAGTGAACCCCCGGACCGATTCCTACGAGCAGTACTTC. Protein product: CASRVNPRTDSYEQYF.

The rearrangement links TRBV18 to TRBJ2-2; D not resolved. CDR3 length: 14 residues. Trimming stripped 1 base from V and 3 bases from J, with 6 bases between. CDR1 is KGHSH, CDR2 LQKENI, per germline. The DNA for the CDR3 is TGTGCCAGCTCACCACGGACGGACACCGGGGAGCTGTTTTTT. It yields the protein CASSPRTDTGELFF.

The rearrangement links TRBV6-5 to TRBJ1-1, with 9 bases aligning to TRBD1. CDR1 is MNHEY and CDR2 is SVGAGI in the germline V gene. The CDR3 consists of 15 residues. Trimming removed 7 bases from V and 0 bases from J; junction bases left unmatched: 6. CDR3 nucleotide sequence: TGTGCCAGCAACCCGGGACAGGGCATGAACACTGAAGCTTTCTTT. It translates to CASNPGQGMNTEAFF.

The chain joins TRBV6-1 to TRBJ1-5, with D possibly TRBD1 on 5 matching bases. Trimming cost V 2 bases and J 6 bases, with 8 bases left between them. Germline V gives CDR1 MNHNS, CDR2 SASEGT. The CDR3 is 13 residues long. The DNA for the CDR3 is TGTGCCAGCAGTGAATGGGGGGGTCAGCCCCAGCATTTT. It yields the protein CASSEWGGQPQHF.

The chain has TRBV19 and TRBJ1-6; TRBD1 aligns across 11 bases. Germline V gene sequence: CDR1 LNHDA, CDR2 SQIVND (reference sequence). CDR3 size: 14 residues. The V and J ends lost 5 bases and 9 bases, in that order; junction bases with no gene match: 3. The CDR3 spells CASSLGQGGSPLHF. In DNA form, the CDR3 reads TGTGCCAGTAGTCTGGGACAGGGGGGTTCACCCCTCCACTTT.

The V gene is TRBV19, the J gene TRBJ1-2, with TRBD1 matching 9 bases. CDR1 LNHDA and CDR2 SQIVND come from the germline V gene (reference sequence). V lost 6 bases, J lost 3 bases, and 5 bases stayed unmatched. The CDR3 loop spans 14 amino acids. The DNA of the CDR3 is TGTGCCAGTAGCCTACAGGGGGCCGACTATGGCTACACCTTC. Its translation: CASSLQGADYGYTF.

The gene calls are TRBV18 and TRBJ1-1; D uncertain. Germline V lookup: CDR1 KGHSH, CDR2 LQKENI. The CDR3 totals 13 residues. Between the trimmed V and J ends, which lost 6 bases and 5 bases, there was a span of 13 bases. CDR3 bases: TGTGCCAGCTCCACCGCGAGTACGACTGAAGCTTTCTTT. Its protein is CASSTASTTEAFF.

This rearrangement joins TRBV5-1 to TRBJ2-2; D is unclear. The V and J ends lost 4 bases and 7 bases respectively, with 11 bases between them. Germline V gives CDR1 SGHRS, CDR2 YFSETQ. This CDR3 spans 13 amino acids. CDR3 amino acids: CASSLGPDGELFF. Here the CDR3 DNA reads TGCGCCAGCAGCCTAGGTCCTGACGGGGAGCTGTTTTTT.

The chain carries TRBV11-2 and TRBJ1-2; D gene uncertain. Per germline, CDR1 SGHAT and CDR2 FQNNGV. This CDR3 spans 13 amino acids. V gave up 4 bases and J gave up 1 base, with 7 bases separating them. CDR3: CASSSGVNYGYTF. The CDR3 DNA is TGTGCCAGCAGCTCCGGGGTTAACTATGGCTACACCTTC.

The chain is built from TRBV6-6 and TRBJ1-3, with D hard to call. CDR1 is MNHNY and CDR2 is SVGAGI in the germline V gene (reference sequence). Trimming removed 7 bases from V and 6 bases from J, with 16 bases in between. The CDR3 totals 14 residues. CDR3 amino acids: CASTPVASINTIYF. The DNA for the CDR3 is TGTGCCAGCACCCCCGTCGCGAGCATAAACACCATATATTTT.

CDR3 sequence: CASSQVAGDGQFF. The CDR3 coding sequence is TGTGCCAGCAGCCAAGTGGCCGGGGATGGACAGTTCTTC. The V call is TRBV3-1 (or the pseudogene TRBV3-2), the J call TRBJ2-1, with D tentatively TRBD2 (5 bases). CDR1 and CDR2 from the germline V gene are LGHDT and YNNKEL (reference sequence). V was shortened by 1 base and J by 13 bases, with 14 bases between the two germline ends. The CDR3 runs 13 residues.

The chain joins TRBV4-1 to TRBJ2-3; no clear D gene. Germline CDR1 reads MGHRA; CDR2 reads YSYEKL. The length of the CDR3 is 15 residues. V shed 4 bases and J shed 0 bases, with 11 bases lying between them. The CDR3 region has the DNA TGCGCCAGCAGCCTAGTCCTTACCAGCACAGATACGCAGTATTTT. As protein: CASSLVLTSTDTQYF.

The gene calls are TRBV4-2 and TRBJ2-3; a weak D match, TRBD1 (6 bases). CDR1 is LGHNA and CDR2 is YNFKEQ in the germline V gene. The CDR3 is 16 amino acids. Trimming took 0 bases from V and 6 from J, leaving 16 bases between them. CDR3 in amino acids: CASSQDAGAEHDTQYF. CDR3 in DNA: TGTGCCAGCAGCCAAGATGCAGGGGCCGAGCATGATACGCAGTATTTT.

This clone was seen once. The chain's CDR3 is CASSPRQGARETQYF. In DNA, the CDR3 is TGTGCCAGTAGTCCGCGACAGGGGGCGAGAGAGACCCAGTACTTC. V is TRBV19 and J is TRBJ2-5; 10 positions agree with TRBD1. This CDR3 has 15 residues. Trimming removed 5 bases from V and 4 bases from J; junction bases left unmatched: 7. The germline gives CDR1 LNHDA, CDR2 SQIVND (reference sequence).

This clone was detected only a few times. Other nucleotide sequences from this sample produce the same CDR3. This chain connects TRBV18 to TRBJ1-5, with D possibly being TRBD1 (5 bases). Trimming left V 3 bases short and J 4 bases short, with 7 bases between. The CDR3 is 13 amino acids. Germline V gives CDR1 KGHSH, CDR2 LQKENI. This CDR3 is CASSPGRNQPQHF. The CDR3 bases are TGTGCCAGCTCACCGGGACGGAATCAGCCCCAGCATTTT. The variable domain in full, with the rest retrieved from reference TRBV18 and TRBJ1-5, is NAGVMQNPRHLVRRRGQEARLRCSPMKGHSHVYWYRQLPEEGLKFMVYLQKENIIDESGMPKERFSAEFPKEGPSILRIQQVVRGDSAAYFCASSPGRNQPQHFGDGTRLSIL.

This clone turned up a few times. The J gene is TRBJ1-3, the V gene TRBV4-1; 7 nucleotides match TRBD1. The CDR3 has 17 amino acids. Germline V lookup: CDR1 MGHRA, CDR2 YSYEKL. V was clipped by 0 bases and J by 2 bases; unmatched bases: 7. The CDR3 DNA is TGCGCCAGCAGCCAAGATCGCACAGGGGCCCCTGGAAACACCATATATTTT. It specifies CASSQDRTGAPGNTIYF.

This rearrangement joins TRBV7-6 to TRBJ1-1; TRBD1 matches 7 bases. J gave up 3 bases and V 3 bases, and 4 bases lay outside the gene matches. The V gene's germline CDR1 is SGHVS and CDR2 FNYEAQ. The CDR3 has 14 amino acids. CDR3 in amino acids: CASSLSGGDTEAFF. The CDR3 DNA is TGTGCCAGCAGCTTGTCAGGGGGGGACACTGAAGCTTTCTTT.

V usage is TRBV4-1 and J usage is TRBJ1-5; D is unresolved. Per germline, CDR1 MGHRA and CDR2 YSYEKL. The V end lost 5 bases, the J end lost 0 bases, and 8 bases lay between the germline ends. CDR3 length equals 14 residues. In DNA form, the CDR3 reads TGCGCCAGCAGCGAAGCTTATAGCAATCAGCCCCAGCATTTT. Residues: CASSEAYSNQPQHF.

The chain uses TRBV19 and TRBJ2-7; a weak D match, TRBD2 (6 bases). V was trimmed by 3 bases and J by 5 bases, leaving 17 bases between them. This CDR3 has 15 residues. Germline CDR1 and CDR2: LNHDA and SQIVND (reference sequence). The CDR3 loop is CASSMEGQGSDEQYF. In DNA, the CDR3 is TGTGCCAGTAGTATGGAGGGGCAGGGATCGGACGAGCAGTACTTC. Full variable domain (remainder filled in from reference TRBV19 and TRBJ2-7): DGGITQSPKYLFRKEGQNVTLSCEQNLNHDAMYWYRQDPGQGLRLIYYSQIVNDFQKGDIAEGYSVSREKKESFPLTVTSAQKNPTAFYLCASSMEGQGSDEQYFGPGTRLTVT.

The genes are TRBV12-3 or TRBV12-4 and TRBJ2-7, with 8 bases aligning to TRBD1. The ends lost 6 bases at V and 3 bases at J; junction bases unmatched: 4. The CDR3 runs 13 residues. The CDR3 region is CASSTTGGYEQYF. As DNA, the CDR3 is TGTGCCAGCAGCACCACAGGGGGCTACGAGCAGTACTTC.

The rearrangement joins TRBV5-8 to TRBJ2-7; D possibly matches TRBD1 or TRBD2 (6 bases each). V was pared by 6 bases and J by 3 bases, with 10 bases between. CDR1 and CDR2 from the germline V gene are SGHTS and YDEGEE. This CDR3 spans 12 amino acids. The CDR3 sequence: CASIRGVYEQYF. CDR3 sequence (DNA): TGTGCCAGCATAAGGGGGGTCTACGAGCAGTACTTC.